One and the same sample provided the 15 T cell receptor beta chains below, sequenced in a study of T-cell memory formation after mild COVID-19. Each CDR3 protein gets one entry after TCRdb re-called the 5' RACE reads with MiXCR. The sample has about 560,000 distinct CDR3 sequences, less than 25% seen once. Sequences were obtained from PBMCs or a T cell subset sorted from them (not recorded which). Receptor source: an adult woman who had mild COVID-19 (a few samples of this study predate the infection). Cell type and time point are not known.

CDR3 in amino acids: CSVEGNVAYEQYF. The DNA for the CDR3 is TGCAGCGTTGAAGGGAACGTCGCCTACGAGCAGTACTTC. The V gene is TRBV29-1, the J gene TRBJ2-7; D is uncertain. The CDR3 runs to 13 residues. V lost 1 base, J lost 2 bases, and 9 bases lay in between. Germline CDR1 SQVTM, CDR2 ANQGSEA.

This clonotype was seen a few times. The chain has TRBV7-9 and TRBJ1-2; D gene ambiguous. CDR3 length equals 14 residues. Trimming cost V 0 bases and J 8 bases, with 13 bases left between them. Germline CDR1 SEHNR, CDR2 FQNEAQ (reference sequence). For the CDR3, the DNA is TGTGCCAGCAGCTTAGCGGCTATGCCCTGGGGCTACACCTTC. This sequence encodes CASSLAAMPWGYTF. The full variable domain, in which reference TRBV7-9 and TRBJ1-2 provide the parts outside the CDR3, is DTGVSQNPRHKITKRGQNVTFRCDPISEHNRLYWYRQTLGQGPEFLTYFQNEAQLEKSRLLSDRFSAERPKGSFSTLEIQRTEQGDSAMYLCASSLAAMPWGYTFGSGTRLTVV.

The V gene is TRBV3-1, the J gene TRBJ2-2; 10 bases line up with TRBD2. Germline V gene lookup returns CDR1 LGHDT and CDR2 YNNKEL (reference sequence). Trimming at V came to 4 bases and at J to 6 bases, leaving 8 bases not matched to a gene. The CDR3 length is 16 residues. The DNA of the CDR3 is TGTGCCAGCAGCCCAAGGAGCGGGGGGGCCGCCGGGGAGCTGTTTTTT. As protein: CASSPRSGGAAGELFF. Full variable domain (missing parts from reference TRBV3-1 and TRBJ2-2): DTAVSQTPKYLVTQMGNDKSIKCEQNLGHDTMYWYKQDSKKFLKIMFSYNNKELIINETVPNRFSPKSPDKAHLNLHINSLELGDSAVYFCASSPRSGGAAGELFFGEGSRLTVL.

The chain has TRBV18 and TRBJ1-1; D gene ambiguous. There are 13 residues in the CDR3. CDR1 is KGHSH and CDR2 is LQKENI in the germline V gene. Trimming left V 4 bases short and J 6 bases short, with 12 bases between. As DNA, the CDR3 is TGTGCCAGCTCACTAACAAGGTTTGCTGAAGCTTTCTTT. Its protein product is CASSLTRFAEAFF.

The chain employs TRBV30 and TRBJ2-2; no reliable D call. The germline V gene encodes CDR1 GTSNPN and CDR2 SVGIG (reference sequence). V shed 7 bases and J shed 7 bases, with 16 bases lying between them. The length of the CDR3 is 13 residues. The chain's CDR3 is CASGRTNGGELFF. For the CDR3, the DNA is TGTGCCTCGGGCAGGACGAACGGCGGGGAGCTGTTTTTT. Together with reference TRBV30 and TRBJ2-2, the CDR3 gives the full variable domain: SQTIHQWPATLVQPVGSPLSLECTVEGTSNPNLYWYRQAAGRGLQLLFYSVGIGQISSEVPQNLSASRPQDRQFILSSKKLLLSDSGFYLCASGRTNGGELFFGEGSRLTVL.

The chain links TRBV3-1 to TRBJ2-7; TRBD2 might be the D (6 bases). The V end was cut by 4 bases, the J end by 2 bases, with 12 bases between. The CDR3 covers 14 residues. Germline lookup yields CDR1 LGHDT and CDR2 YNNKEL (reference sequence). The CDR3 sequence is CASSPSEGPYEQYF. Written as DNA, the CDR3 is TGTGCCAGCAGCCCTAGCGAAGGACCCTACGAGCAGTACTTC.

This chain connects TRBV25-1 to TRBJ2-7; D unresolved. CDR3 length: 13 residues. The germline gives CDR1 MGHDK, CDR2 SYGVNS. V was trimmed by 4 bases and J by 5 bases, leaving 12 bases between them. The CDR3 reads CASSGRLNHEQYF. The CDR3 DNA sequence: TGTGCCAGCAGTGGGCGCTTAAACCACGAGCAGTACTTC.

This clonotype was seen a handful of times. The V call is TRBV18, the J call TRBJ2-5; TRBD2 aligns across 8 bases. This CDR3 spans 13 amino acids. J gave up 5 bases and V 6 bases, and 5 bases lay outside the gene matches. Germline values: CDR1 KGHSH, CDR2 LQKENI. The CDR3 region is CASSGGGSETQYF. CDR3 nucleotide sequence: TGTGCCAGCTCCGGCGGGGGGTCCGAGACCCAGTACTTC.

This clonotype was seen more than once but under ten times. The rearrangement uses TRBV7-2 and TRBJ2-1; D not resolved. CDR1 is SGHTA, CDR2 FQGNSA, per germline. The V end was cut by 6 bases, the J end by 2 bases, with 14 bases between. The CDR3 contains 15 residues. Written as DNA, the CDR3 is TGTGCCAGCAGTCGTCGGAAGGCCGCCTACAATGAGCAGTTCTTC. Translated: CASSRRKAAYNEQFF.

The V and J genes are TRBV5-1 and TRBJ1-1; no clear D gene. Germline V gene sequence: CDR1 SGHRS, CDR2 YFSETQ. V dropped 4 bases and J dropped 4 bases, with 11 bases sitting between them. The CDR3 is made up of 13 amino acids. This CDR3 reads CASSQEHVTEAFF. Here the CDR3 DNA reads TGCGCCAGCAGCCAAGAGCATGTCACTGAAGCTTTCTTT.

The genes are TRBV6-6 and TRBJ1-1; D is uncertain. The CDR3 is 13 residues long. Germline values: CDR1 MNHNY, CDR2 SVGAGI (reference sequence). The germline V and J ends were trimmed by 0 bases and 4 bases, with 6 bases remaining between them. CDR3 residues: CASSYSPGTEAFF. CDR3 nucleotides: TGTGCCAGCAGTTACTCACCCGGCACTGAAGCTTTCTTT.

The J gene is TRBJ1-2, the V gene TRBV11-2, with a weak D call TRBD1 (5 bases). Germline V lookup: CDR1 SGHAT, CDR2 FQNNGV. Trimming took 4 bases from V and 3 from J, leaving 12 bases between them. The CDR3 runs to 14 residues. The CDR3 spells CASSSGTQDYGYTF. CDR3 sequence (DNA): TGTGCCAGCAGCTCCGGGACTCAGGACTATGGCTACACCTTC. Complete variable domain (other parts from reference TRBV11-2 and TRBJ1-2): EAGVAQSPRYKIIEKRQSVAFWCNPISGHATLYWYQQILGQGPKLLIQFQNNGVVDDSQLPKDRFSAERLKGVDSTLKIQPAKLEDSAVYLCASSSGTQDYGYTFGSGTRLTVV.

The rearrangement uses TRBV5-1 and TRBJ1-1, with D maybe TRBD1 (5 bases). The length of the CDR3 is 14 residues. Trimming took off 4 bases at V and 2 bases at J, with 12 bases between the two ends. Germline values: CDR1 SGHRS, CDR2 YFSETQ. DNA for the CDR3: TGCGCCAGCAGCCTGACAGCCGGAAACACTGAAGCTTTCTTT. Amino acids: CASSLTAGNTEAFF.

The chain combines TRBV29-1 with TRBJ2-3, with D tentatively TRBD2 (5 bases). Deletions cut 4 bases from V and 6 bases from J, with 20 bases between. CDR1 SQVTM and CDR2 ANQGSEA come from the germline V gene. The CDR3 is made up of 15 amino acids. The CDR3 DNA is TGCAGCGTTGTGAGTGGCCGAGGCCAGCGGGATACGCAGTATTTT. Its translation: CSVVSGRGQRDTQYF.

The chain uses TRBV12-3 or TRBV12-4 and TRBJ1-2, with D tentatively TRBD1 (6 bases). This CDR3 has 14 residues. Trimming took 1 base from V and 2 from J, leaving 8 bases between them. This CDR3 is CASSLGTENYGYTF. The CDR3 DNA reads as TGTGCCAGCAGTTTAGGGACAGAGAACTATGGCTACACCTTC.